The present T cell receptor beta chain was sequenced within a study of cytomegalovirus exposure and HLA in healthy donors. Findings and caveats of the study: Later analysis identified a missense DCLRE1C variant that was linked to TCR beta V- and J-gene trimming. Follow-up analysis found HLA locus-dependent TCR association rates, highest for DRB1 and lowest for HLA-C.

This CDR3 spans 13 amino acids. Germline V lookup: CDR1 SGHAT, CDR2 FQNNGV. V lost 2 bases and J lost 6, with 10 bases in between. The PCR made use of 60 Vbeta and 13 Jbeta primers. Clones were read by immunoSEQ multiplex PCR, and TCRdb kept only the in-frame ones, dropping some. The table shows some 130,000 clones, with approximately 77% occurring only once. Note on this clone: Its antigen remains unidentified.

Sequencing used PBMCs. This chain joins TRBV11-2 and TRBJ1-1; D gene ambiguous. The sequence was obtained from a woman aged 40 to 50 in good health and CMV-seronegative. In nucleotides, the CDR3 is TGTGCCAGCAGCTTATGGGAGGCCGCTGAAGCTTTCTTT. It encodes CASSLWEAAEAFF.